These 4 T cell receptor beta chains were all obtained from the same sample, sequenced in a study of CD8 T cells in ankylosing spondylitis (dated by TCRdb to about 2017). Libraries were made using 5' RACE. Sequencer: Illumina HiSeq 2500. The public reads were reanalyzed by TCRdb: fastp trimming at Q25, MiXCR alignment, in-frame beta chains only. Every CDR3 protein is listed once, alongside the most common genes and DNA of its rows. The sample includes a few hundred thousand distinct CDR3 sequences, with 9.5% to 13% observed a single time. In total, the top ten clones hold around 8.4% of the sample. Sequenced input: blood, either unsorted or a sorted T cell fraction (not recorded which). The receptors come from a female donor with ankylosing spondylitis or in good health (not recorded which).

The chain recombines TRBV7-9 with TRBJ2-1, with D possibly being TRBD2 (5 bases). V dropped 5 bases and J dropped 8 bases, with 10 bases sitting between them. The CDR3 runs 12 residues. From germline, CDR1 is SEHNR and CDR2 FQNEAQ (reference sequence). The DNA for the CDR3 is TGTGCCAGCAGCCCAACTAGGGATGAGCAGTTCTTC. Translation gives CASSPTRDEQFF.

This clonotype showed up just a few times. V gene TRBV20-1 combines with J gene TRBJ2-7; a weak D match, TRBD1 (6 bases). The CDR3 has 15 amino acids. Germline CDR1 reads DFQATT; CDR2 reads SNEGSKA (reference sequence). Trimming stripped 6 bases from V and 2 bases from J, with 20 bases between. The CDR3 DNA reads TGCAGTGCAGCTCAACCGGGTCAGGGGACCTACGAGCAGTACTTC. Translating it yields CSAAQPGQGTYEQYF.

The sample holds many counts of this clonotype. The V gene is TRBV20-1, the J gene TRBJ2-1, with D tentatively TRBD2 (6 bases). The V end lost 4 bases, the J end lost 6 bases, and 19 bases lay between the germline ends. The CDR3 spans 15 residues. Germline CDR1 is DFQATT and CDR2 is SNEGSKA (reference sequence). CDR3 bases: TGCAGTGCTACCCGGGGGAGTTCCCTTTTCAATGAGCAGTTCTTC. Its protein is CSATRGSSLFNEQFF.

Many counts were recorded for this clonotype. The CDR3 is CASSFYGQGGNTQYF. CDR3 nucleotides: TGTGCCAGCAGTTTCTATGGACAGGGGGGGAATACGCAGTATTTT. V and J are TRBV27 and TRBJ2-3; 10 bases agree with TRBD1. Looked up from germline, CDR1 is MNHEY and CDR2 is SMNVEV (reference sequence). The CDR3 is 15 amino acids. Trimming at V came to 3 bases and at J to 7 bases, leaving 7 bases not matched to a gene.